These 2 T cell receptor beta chains came from one sample sequenced in a study of T cell changes during pregnancy in multiple sclerosis. Profiled with immunoSEQ multiplex PCR; TCRdb holds only in-frame clones, not every one. The sample includes just under 35,000 clones, roughly 93% seen only once; the top ten take less than 4.5%. The source was peripheral blood, collected in the second trimester of pregnancy. The source of these receptors is a female donor in good health, enrolled as a control in a pregnancy study.

The chain has TRBV27 and TRBJ2-7; D might be TRBD2 (6 bases). Per germline, CDR1 MNHEY and CDR2 SMNVEV (reference sequence). V was shortened by 4 bases and J by 7 bases, with 11 bases between the two germline ends. CDR3 length: 12 residues. As DNA, the CDR3 is TGTGCCAGCAGTTCCGGGGGTAGGGAGCAGTACTTC. Residues: CASSSGGREQYF.

The CDR3 DNA follows: TGTGCCATCAGCCAGGGGGCGCGGCAGCCCCAGCATTTT. It yields the protein CAISQGARQPQHF. The rearrangement uses TRBV10-3 and TRBJ1-5; 8 positions agree with TRBD1. Per germline, CDR1 ENHRY and CDR2 SYGVKD. V was pared by 6 bases and J by 7 bases, with 5 bases of the junction left unmatched. CDR3 length: 13 amino acids.